These T cell receptor beta chains were read from a single sample in a study of control samples from healthy donors and cancer patients. The data were produced by immunoSEQ multiplex PCR, yet TCRdb's version contains in-frame clones alone and is incomplete. The table has 95,000 to 130,000 clones, approximately 90% seen once. The sequenced material came from PBMCs. These receptors were collected from a woman aged 50 to 65 with colorectal cancer. The CDR3 runs from the conserved cysteine through the conserved F or W. D genes are given only for firm matches. Clone size, where shown, is once, few, many, or a class for clones that have expanded.

- | - | TRBJ2-3 | TRBV6-6 | TGTGCCAGCTCGCGAGTCGGGCGCACAGATACGCAGTATTTT | CASSRVGRTDTQYF
TRBD1 | - | TRBJ1-1 | TRBV11-3 | TGTGCCAGCAGCACCTCGACAGGGAGCACTGAAGCTTTCTTT | CASSTSTGSTEAFF
TRBD2 | - | TRBJ2-5 | TRBV27 | TGTGCCAGCGGGGTCCTAGCGGGGGGTTTCCAAGAGACCCAGTACTTC | CASGVLAGGFQETQYF
- | - | TRBJ1-5 | TRBV6-6 | TGTGCCAGCAGTGGGGGGGCGTATCAGCCCCAGCATTTT | CASSGGAYQPQHF
TRBD2 | - | TRBJ2-1 | TRBV6-1 | TGTGCCAGCAGTGACGGTCGGGGACTAGCGGGGGGGACGACGTTCAATGAGCAGTTCTTC | CASSDGRGLAGGTTFNEQFF
- | - | TRBJ1-1 | TRBV19 | TGTGCCAGTAGTTCTGAGAAGCTGAACACTGAAGCTTTCTTT | CASSSEKLNTEAFF
TRBD2 | once | TRBJ2-5 | TRBV5-1 | TGCGCCAGCAGCTTGGTCGGACTAGCGGACCAGGGAGAGACCCAGTACTTC | CASSLVGLADQGETQYF
TRBD1 | - | TRBJ1-1 | TRBV5-1 | TGCGCCAGCAGCTTGGAACAGGGGCTCCCTGAAGCTTTCTTT | CASSLEQGLPEAFF
- | - | TRBJ2-3 | TRBV5-1 | TGCGCCAGCAGCTTGGTTCTTGGGGAGCGGCCGCAGTATTTT | CASSLVLGERPQYF
TRBD1 | - | TRBJ2-5 | TRBV19 | TGTGCCAGTAGGGAAACCGGGACAGGGGTTGAGACCCAGTACTTC | CASRETGTGVETQYF
- | - | TRBJ2-5 | TRBV3-1/TRBV3-2 | TGTGCCAGCAGCCGGGCCCTAGCGTCTGGGGAGACCCAGTACTTC | CASSRALASGETQYF
- | - | TRBJ2-1 | TRBV7-7 | TGTGCTAGCAGCTTAAACAGGGATAATGAGCAGTTCTTC | CASSLNRDNEQFF
- | - | TRBJ2-7 | TRBV25-1 | TGTGCCAGCAGTGAATCCCTGCCAGGCTACTACGAGCAGTACTTC | CASSESLPGYYEQYF
TRBD1 | - | TRBJ2-5 | TRBV11-2 | TGTGCCAGCAGGACAGGGGGCGTGGGACAAGAGACCCAGTACTTC | CASRTGGVGQETQYF
TRBD2 | - | TRBJ2-5 | TRBV12-5 | TGTGCTAGTGGTTTGGGGGGACTAGCGGAAGAGACCCAGTACTTC | CASGLGGLAEETQYF
- | - | TRBJ1-2 | TRBV5-6 | TGTGCCAGCAGCTTGTTTGGACCCAAACTTAACTATGGCTACACCTTC | CASSLFGPKLNYGYTF
TRBD2 | - | TRBJ2-5 | TRBV6-5 | TGTGCCAGCAGCAGACTAGCGGGAGTACAAGAGACCCAGTACTTC | CASSRLAGVQETQYF
TRBD1 | - | TRBJ2-7 | TRBV3-1/TRBV3-2 | TGTGCCAGCAGCTTGTCGGACAGGGACGAGCAGTACTTC | CASSLSDRDEQYF
- | - | TRBJ1-3 | TRBV4-2 | TGTGCCAGCAGCCAGGGGGGGTGGGAAGGCGGAAACACCATATATTTT | CASSQGGWEGGNTIYF
- | - | TRBJ2-3 | TRBV29-1 | TGCAGCGTTGAAGCTAGTGGAACAGATACGCAGTATTTT | CSVEASGTDTQYF
- | - | TRBJ1-1 | TRBV9 | TGTGCCAGCAGCGCCCGCACCGAGGACACTGAAGCTTTCTTT | CASSARTEDTEAFF
- | - | TRBJ2-7 | TRBV27 | TGTGCCAGCAGCCGCCGGATTTCCTACGAGCAGTACTTC | CASSRRISYEQYF
- | - | TRBJ1-4 | TRBV19 | TGTGCCAGTAGTATAGATCGGTCAGAAAAACTGTTTTTT | CASSIDRSEKLFF
- | - | TRBJ1-4 | TRBV9 | TGTGCCACCCATTTCCAAAAACTGTTTTTT | CATHFQKLFF
TRBD2 | once | TRBJ2-2 | TRBV28 | TGTGCCAGCAGTTCATTACCCGGGACTAGCGGGAGCACCGGGGAGCTGTTTTTT | CASSSLPGTSGSTGELFF
- | - | TRBJ1-6 | TRBV28 | TGTGCCAGCAGTTTAGTCGACACCGAGAATTCACCCCTCCACTTT | CASSLVDTENSPLHF
- | - | TRBJ1-6 | TRBV6-5 | TGTGCCAGCTCTGAGGGGGGATCTACACCCCTCCACTTT | CASSEGGSTPLHF
TRBD1 | - | TRBJ2-5 | TRBV2 | TGTGCCAGCAGTGGACAGGGGGCCCAAGAGACCCAGTACTTC | CASSGQGAQETQYF
TRBD2 | - | TRBJ2-5 | TRBV10-3 | TGTGCCAGCCGGACTAGCGGGGTTCAAGAGACCCAGTACTTC | CASRTSGVQETQYF
TRBD1 | - | TRBJ2-7 | TRBV19 | TGTGCCAGTAGTATTGGGACAGGGGCCTACGAGCAGTACTTC | CASSIGTGAYEQYF
- | once | TRBJ1-2 | TRBV6-2/TRBV6-3 | TGTGCCAGCAGTACGAACAGGGAGGGTGGCTACACCTTC | CASSTNREGGYTF
TRBD1 | - | TRBJ2-7 | TRBV5-1 | TGCGCCAGCAGCTCCTTGGACAGGCTGGACGAGCAGTACTTC | CASSSLDRLDEQYF
- | - | TRBJ2-7 | TRBV21-1 | TGTGCCAGCAGCGAGACAGGGGGCGCGAAATACGAGCAGTACTTC | CASSETGGAKYEQYF
- | - | TRBJ2-7 | TRBV28 | TGTGCCAGCAGCTCCTCCGTCTACGAGCAGTACTTC | CASSSSVYEQYF
- | - | TRBJ1-1 | TRBV5-1 | TGCGCCAGCAGCTTGGTTGCAGATAACACTGAAGCTTTCTTT | CASSLVADNTEAFF
- | - | TRBJ1-5 | TRBV6-5 | TGTGCCAGCAGTTACGGGGGATCCCAGCCCCAGCATTTT | CASSYGGSQPQHF
- | few | TRBJ2-6 | TRBV25-1 | TGTGCCAGCACCAGGGCCGGGGCCAACGTCCTGACTTTC | CASTRAGANVLTF
TRBD1 | - | TRBJ2-3 | TRBV5-1 | TGCGCCAGCAGCTTGGAAGCAGGGGGTTCTAGCACAGATACGCAGTATTTT | CASSLEAGGSSTDTQYF
- | - | TRBJ2-7 | TRBV28 | TGTGCCAGCAGTTTATCCCCGGGGCAGACTTACGAGCAGTACTTC | CASSLSPGQTYEQYF
TRBD2 | - | TRBJ2-5 | TRBV28 | TGTGCCAGCAGCGACCCGGGGGGAGTGGAGACCCAGTACTTC | CASSDPGGVETQYF
- | - | TRBJ1-1 | TRBV30 | TGTGCCTGGAGTGTCGCTCCCCGAGGAACTGAAGCTTTCTTT | CAWSVAPRGTEAFF
TRBD2 | - | TRBJ2-1 | TRBV6-5 | TGTGCCACCCGTGTCGGGAGGTTGTACAATGAGCAGTTCTTC | CATRVGRLYNEQFF
- | - | TRBJ2-5 | TRBV7-9 | TGTGCCAGCAGCCAGAGACAGGTCCAAGAGACCCAGTACTTC | CASSQRQVQETQYF